This T cell receptor (beta chain) was recovered during a study of response to subunit inactivated influenza vaccine (dated by TCRdb to about 2018). About the investigation overall: The study used deep quantitative T cell receptor repertoire profiling to track responses to a trivalent subunit inactivated influenza vaccine.

Library prep was done by RT-PCR. Instrument used: Illumina HiSeq 2500. The raw public data were reprocessed by TCRdb itself: fastp quality trimming at Q25, MiXCR clonotype calling, in-frame beta chains only. Under each unique CDR3 protein, matching rows form one entry showing the most common genes and DNA. The sample has around 790,000 distinct CDR3 sequences on record, around 20% of them singletons. The ten largest make up roughly 10% of the sample. V is shortened by 3 bases, J by 8 bases, and the region joining them spans 16 bases. From cysteine to phenylalanine, the CDR3 is 13 amino acids long. Only the CDR3 DNA is retained, 39 bases long and in frame from the first base. Based on the germline V gene (reference sequence), the CDR1 and CDR2 sequences are DFQATT and SNEGSKA. Points on this clonotype: Its antigen is not yet known. Base qualities were left out, and no much larger clone turns up one base away.

General study outcomes and caveats: The authors suggested that each seasonal influenza vaccination may recruit only a limited number of new T cells.

Recombination joined TRBV20-1 with TRBJ1-2, with the D gene not clear enough to name. This sequence originates from a man aged 45-65 years who received an inactivated influenza vaccine. Donor details come from another sample of the same person, matched by shared clones. This material consisted of PBMCs from blood, taken 4 to 6 days after vaccination. The DNA sequence is as follows: TGCAGTGCTAGCCCCGCGGAGGTTCGGGGCTACACCTTC. This gives the protein CSASPAEVRGYTF.